Detailed here is one T cell receptor beta chain. Its antigen is not known. The source material, RNA transcripts, was used to amplify TCR beta CDR3 regions. The TCR CDR3 was amplified in a first-round RT-PCR using the HTBI primer set. A single record per CDR3 protein comes from TCRdb applying MiXCR to the multiplex PCR reads. The table includes 490,000 or so distinct CDR3 sequences, about 20% detected once. This entry belongs to a study of T cells in Graves' hyperthyroidism and ophthalmopathy. Across the study: Peripheral blood draws took place at initial diagnosis, ahead of any treatment.

This CDR3 has 14 residues. Germline trimming cut 6 bases from V and 2 bases from J; bases unmatched to any gene: 4. Germline CDR1 is KGHSH and CDR2 is LQKENI. Study-wide results and caveats: Appearing also in blood were most of the thyroid clonotypes expanded above 0.001.

The study excluded patients with uncontrolled infection, other autoimmune disease, pregnancy or lactation. Sequenced material: blood. This sequence originates from a middle-aged man with Graves' ophthalmopathy. The chain employs TRBV18 and TRBJ1-5; 7 bases are shared with TRBD1. In DNA, the CDR3 is TGTGCCAGCTCCCACGACAGGGGCAATCAGCCCCAGCATTTT. It specifies CASSHDRGNQPQHF.